These 3 T cell receptor beta chains share one sample of origin, sequenced in a study of blood T cell repertoires in COVID-19. Produced via immunoSEQ multiplex PCR; TCRdb's table is partial and in-frame only. This table has 150,000 to 200,000 clones, 76% appearing once. Input material: PBMCs or T cells enriched from blood (not recorded which). The receptors here all came from a woman aged 50 to 60 with acute COVID-19.

CDR3 DNA: TGTGCCTGCCATGCGGGTGGGACAGGAAATCAGCCCCAGCATTTT. Translation gives CACHAGGTGNQPQHF. The gene calls are TRBV2 and TRBJ1-5; 8 positions match TRBD1. V lost 11 bases to trimming and J lost 4 bases; unmatched junction nucleotides: 13. The CDR3 is 15 residues long. CDR1 is SNHLY, CDR2 FYNNEI, per germline.

In this sample, this clone turned up many times. This chain connects TRBV24-1 to TRBJ2-1; 12 nucleotides align to TRBD1. V shed 5 bases and J 8 bases; nucleotides not matched to a gene: 6. Germline V gene data show CDR1 as KGHDR and CDR2 as SFDVKD. The CDR3 runs 15 residues. The CDR3 loop is CATSVGTGGIHEQFF. The CDR3 nucleotides are TGTGCCACCAGTGTGGGGACAGGGGGCATCCATGAGCAGTTCTTC.

This clone was found a few times. This chain connects TRBV5-5 to TRBJ2-2, with D maybe TRBD1 (5 bases). This CDR3 is built from 16 residues. Per germline, CDR1 SGHKS and CDR2 YYEKEE (reference sequence). Trimming stripped 0 bases from V and 3 bases from J, with 12 bases between. CDR3 in DNA: TGTGCCAGCAGCTTGGGACAGTATATCGACACCGGGGAGCTGTTTTTT. Translating gives CASSLGQYIDTGELFF.